This T cell receptor beta chain was identified in a study of sequential checkpoint blockade in melanoma (dated by TCRdb to between 2019 and 2020). About the study as a whole: Patients were assigned by 1:1 randomization to either first-line nivolumab followed by ipilimumab (arm A) or ipilimumab followed by nivolumab (arm B). Maintenance nivolumab came after both trial sequences. Study-wide findings and limitations: Larger, independent patient cohorts are needed to validate the response-prediction model that combines TCR metrics and mutation burden.

TCRbeta CDR3 regions were immunosequenced from genomic DNA with the immunoSEQ Assay. Prior to high-throughput sequencing, genomic DNA was amplified by bias-controlled multiplex PCR. The authors' analysis ran thus. To quantify the absolute abundance of each unique TCRbeta CDR3 region, the sequences were collapsed and filtered. Clonality, defined as 1 minus Pielou's evenness, was calculated using only productive rearrangements. Clones with significantly greater frequencies in on-treatment versus baseline samples were identified using a previously published method. TCRdb carries this immuneACCESS record with in-frame sequences only. Its versions omit some clonotypes, under half of them owing to an unresolved V gene in the studies checked, with the rest unexplained. For V, J and clone size, that table is used; D and trimming come from the DNA. The table for this sample lists approximately 20,000 clones; under 60% of them were counted only once. The ten largest make up 15% to 20% of the sample.

Remarks on this clone: Its recognized antigen is unknown. Base qualities are not at hand, and no much larger clone is one base apart.

This sample's treatment or condition label indicates: randomized to nivolumab then ipilimumab (arm A) or the reverse (arm B). No trial patient had received prior DNA-damaging chemotherapy. Live CD3+CD8+ cells negative for CD19 and CD56 were sorted from thawed PBMCs on a FACS Aria II flow cytometer. CheckMate 064, a randomized, open-label phase II trial of sequential checkpoint blockade, was the source of the samples, all of which came from patients with melanoma. Peripheral blood mononuclear cells were collected by leukapheresis, purified using Ficoll-Paque, and frozen in human serum containing roughly 10% DMSO. Immediately after sorting, the purity of the sorted blood CD3+CD8+ cells was confirmed to be >95%, and DNA was then extracted. V loses 6 bases at its end and J loses 1 base; junction bases beyond the gene matches: 16. From its cysteine to its phenylalanine, the CDR3 spans 18 amino acids. Only the CDR3 part of the read is kept: 54 bases, read in frame from the first base. The germline V gene supplies CDR1 SGHVS and CDR2 FNYEAQ.

The sequence was collected from a human donor with melanoma. The chain joins TRBV7-6 to TRBJ2-3; TRBD2 fits 7 bases in the junction. Specimen: CD8+ T cells sorted from blood (inferred from file names), collected from a patient given nivolumab and ipilimumab in sequence. The nucleotide sequence reads as follows: TGTGCCAGCAGTCCTCCAGCTAGCGGCTCGGTGGGCACAGATACGCAGTATTTT. Its product reads: CASSPPASGSVGTDTQYF. Beyond the CDR3, the reference TRBV7-6 and TRBJ2-3 genes provide the residues; the full variable domain reads: GAGVSQSPRYKVTKRGQDVALRCDPISGHVSLYWYRQALGQGPEFLTYFNYEAQQDKSGLPNDRFSAERPEGSISTLTIQRTEQRDSAMYRCASSPPASGSVGTDTQYFGPGTRLTVL.